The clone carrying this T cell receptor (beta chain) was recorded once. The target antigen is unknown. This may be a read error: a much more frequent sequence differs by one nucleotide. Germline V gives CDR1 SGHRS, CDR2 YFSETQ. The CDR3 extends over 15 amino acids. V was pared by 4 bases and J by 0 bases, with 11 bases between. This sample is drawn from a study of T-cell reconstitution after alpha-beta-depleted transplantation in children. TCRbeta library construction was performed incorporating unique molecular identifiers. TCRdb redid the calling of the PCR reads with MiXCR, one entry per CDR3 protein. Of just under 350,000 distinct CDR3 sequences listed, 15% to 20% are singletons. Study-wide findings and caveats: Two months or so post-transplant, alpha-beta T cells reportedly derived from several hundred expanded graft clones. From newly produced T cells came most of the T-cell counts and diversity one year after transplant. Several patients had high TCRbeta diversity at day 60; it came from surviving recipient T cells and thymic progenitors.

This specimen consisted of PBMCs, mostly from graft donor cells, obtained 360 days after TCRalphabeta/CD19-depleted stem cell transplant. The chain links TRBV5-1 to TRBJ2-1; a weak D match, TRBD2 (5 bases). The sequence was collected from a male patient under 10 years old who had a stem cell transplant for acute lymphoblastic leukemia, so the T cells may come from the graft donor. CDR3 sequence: CASSISASSYNEQFF. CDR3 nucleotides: TGCGCCAGCAGCATTAGCGCGAGCTCCTACAATGAGCAGTTCTTC.